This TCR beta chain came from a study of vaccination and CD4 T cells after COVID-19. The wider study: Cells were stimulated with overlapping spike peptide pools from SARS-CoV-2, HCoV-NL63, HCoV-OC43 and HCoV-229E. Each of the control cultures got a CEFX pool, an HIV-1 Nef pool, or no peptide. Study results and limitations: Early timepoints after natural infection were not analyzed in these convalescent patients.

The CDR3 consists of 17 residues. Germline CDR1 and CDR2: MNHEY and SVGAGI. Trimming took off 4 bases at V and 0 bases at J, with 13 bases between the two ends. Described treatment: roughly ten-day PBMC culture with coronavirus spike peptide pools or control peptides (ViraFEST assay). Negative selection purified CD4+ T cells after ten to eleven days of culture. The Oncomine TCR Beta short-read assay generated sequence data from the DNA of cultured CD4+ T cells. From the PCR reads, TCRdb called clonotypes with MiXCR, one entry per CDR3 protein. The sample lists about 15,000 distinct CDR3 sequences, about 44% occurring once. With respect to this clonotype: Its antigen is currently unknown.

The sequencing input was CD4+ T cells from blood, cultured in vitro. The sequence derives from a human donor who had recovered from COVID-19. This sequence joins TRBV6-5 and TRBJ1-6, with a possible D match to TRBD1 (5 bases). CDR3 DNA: TGTGCCAGCAGTTCCGTTCCAGGGAGCTCCTATAATTCACCCCTCCACTTT. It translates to CASSSVPGSSYNSPLHF.